This T cell receptor beta chain was obtained from a study of T-cell reconstitution after alpha-beta-depleted transplantation in children. Broader study findings: Among T cells one year after transplant, newly produced cells accounted for most counts and diversity. About two months after transplant, alpha-beta T cells reportedly came from several hundred expanded graft clones.

A TCRbeta library incorporating unique molecular identifiers was prepared. TCRdb reprocessed the PCR reads with MiXCR, giving one entry per CDR3 protein. In the table there are 450,000 to 600,000 distinct CDR3 sequences, approximately 12% of which are singletons. Germline V CDR1 and CDR2: MDHEN, SYDVKM. The CDR3 is 15 amino acids. The germline V and J ends were trimmed by 2 bases and 0 bases, with 9 bases remaining between them. Concerning this clonotype: Its antigen is unidentified.

The chain uses TRBV28 and TRBJ2-3; D unresolved. The TCR was taken from a male patient younger than 18 who had a stem cell transplant for acute myeloid leukemia, so the T cells may come from the graft donor. The sequenced sample was PBMCs, mostly from graft donor cells, obtained 360 days after TCRalphabeta/CD19-depleted stem cell transplant. CDR3 sequence: CASSLEVVSTDTQYF. Written as DNA, the CDR3 is TGTGCCAGCAGTTTAGAGGTAGTGAGCACAGATACGCAGTATTTT.